These T cell receptor beta chains were read from a single sample in a study of T cell responses to AZD1222 COVID-19 vaccine. The assay was immunoSEQ multiplex PCR, and TCRdb's table has in-frame clones only and misses some. The data contain roughly 200,000 clones, approximately 92% of them singletons. Sequencing was performed on peripheral blood, taken on day 0 of AZD1222 vaccination. The receptors were gathered from an adult in good health. CDR3s include the opening cysteine and the closing phenylalanine or tryptophan. Each record gives: clone size, D gene, V gene, J gene, CDR3 protein, CDR3 DNA. D genes are given only for firm matches. Some rows mark clone size as missing; the rest say once, few, many or name a class of expanded clone.

once,-,TRBV10-2,TRBJ1-2,CASTQGGSGYTF,TGCGCCAGCACCCAAGGGGGTTCTGGCTACACCTTC
few,-,TRBV4-1,TRBJ1-3,CASSKLPGDSGNTIYF,TGCGCCAGCAGCAAATTACCAGGGGACTCTGGAAACACCATATATTTT
-,-,TRBV28,TRBJ1-5,CASSLGGSNQPQHF,TGTGCCAGCAGCCTAGGGGGTAGCAATCAGCCCCAGCATTTT
-,TRBD1,TRBV10-3,TRBJ1-1,CAISDWTGAGTEAFF,TGTGCCATCAGTGATTGGACAGGGGCGGGGACTGAAGCTTTCTTT
-,TRBD1,TRBV5-5,TRBJ2-7,CASSLGRQGAYEQYF,TGTGCCAGCAGCTTGGGACGACAGGGGGCCTACGAGCAGTACTTC
-,-,TRBV4-1,TRBJ2-3,CASSQDHLWGRTDTQYF,TGCGCCAGCAGCCAAGATCACCTGTGGGGACGCACAGATACGCAGTATTTT
-,-,TRBV7-2,TRBJ2-5,CASSHPGNRVTQYF,TGTGCCAGCAGCCACCCAGGGAATCGGGTGACCCAGTACTTC
-,TRBD2,TRBV19,TRBJ2-1,CATGTTPTYNEQFF,TGTGCCACCGGGACTACGCCAACCTACAATGAGCAGTTCTTC
-,-,TRBV29-1,TRBJ1-2,CSVEGENYGYTF,TGCAGCGTTGAAGGGGAGAACTATGGCTACACCTTC
once,-,TRBV5-1,TRBJ1-3,CASSLGGANTIYF,TGCGCCAGCAGCTTGGGAGGAGCAAACACCATATATTTT
-,-,TRBV27,TRBJ1-3,CASSFRGPSSSGNTIYF,TGTGCCAGCAGTTTCCGGGGACCTTCATCCTCTGGAAACACCATATATTTT